The 21 T cell receptor beta chains below all came from one sample that was sequenced in a study of T-cell memory formation after mild COVID-19. Each CDR3 protein is one row after TCRdb ran MiXCR on the 5' RACE reads. The data hold roughly 43,000 distinct CDR3 sequences, with about a tenth observed a single time. The sequenced sample consisted of PBMCs or a T cell subset sorted from them (not recorded which). These receptors were collected from an adult woman who had mild COVID-19 (a few samples of this study predate the infection). Cell type and time point are not known.

The chain uses TRBV12-3 or TRBV12-4 and TRBJ1-5, with D hard to call. Trimming cost V 3 bases and J 1 base, with 4 bases left between them. This CDR3 is built from 13 residues. DNA of the CDR3: TGTGCCAGCAGTTTGTCGAGCAATCAGCCCCAGCATTTT. Protein sequence: CASSLSSNQPQHF.

This clonotype was observed a handful of times. V gene TRBV9 combines with J gene TRBJ2-2, with 7 bases lining up with TRBD1. Germline loops: CDR1 SGDLS, CDR2 YYNGEE. Unmatched junction bases numbered 4, after V lost 1 base and J lost 1 base. The CDR3 spans 16 residues. Here the CDR3 DNA reads TGTGCCAGCAGCGTATACGACAGGGAGAACACCGGGGAGCTGTTTTTT. It specifies CASSVYDRENTGELFF. Full variable domain (rest looked up from reference TRBV9 and TRBJ2-2): DSGVTQTPKHLITATGQRVTLRCSPRSGDLSVYWYQQSLDQGLQFLIQYYNGEERAKGNILERFSAQQFPDLHSELNLSSLELGDSALYFCASSVYDRENTGELFFGEGSRLTVL.

This clonotype was seen repeatedly, ten times or more. This chain links TRBV11-2 with TRBJ2-5; D gene ambiguous. Looked up from germline, CDR1 is SGHAT and CDR2 is FQNNGV. The CDR3 consists of 13 residues. Trimming took off 1 base at V and 5 bases at J, with 8 bases between the two ends. CDR3: CASSLGAWETQYF. The DNA of the CDR3 is TGTGCCAGCAGCTTAGGAGCCTGGGAGACCCAGTACTTC.

This chain uses TRBV2 with TRBJ2-7; no clear D gene. V was pared by 6 bases and J by 0 bases, with 12 bases between. This CDR3 comprises 14 residues. Germline V CDR1 and CDR2: SNHLY, FYNNEI. CDR3 protein: CASRKDRNSYEQYF. CDR3 sequence (DNA): TGTGCCAGCAGAAAGGACCGTAACTCCTACGAGCAGTACTTC.

The V call is TRBV30, the J call TRBJ2-5; a weak D match, TRBD2 (5 bases). From germline, CDR1 is GTSNPN and CDR2 SVGIG (reference sequence). The CDR3 loop spans 14 amino acids. V dropped 4 bases and J dropped 5 bases, with 17 bases sitting between them. The DNA for the CDR3 is TGTGCCTGGACTCCAACGGGGTCATGGGAGACCCAGTACTTC. Its protein product is CAWTPTGSWETQYF.

This clonotype was picked up a small number of times. The chain recombines TRBV5-1 with TRBJ1-1, with unresolved D. This CDR3 region has 14 residues. Germline assignment: CDR1 SGHRS and CDR2 YFSETQ. Between the trimmed V and J ends, which lost 0 bases and 1 base, there was a span of 7 bases. The CDR3 loop reads CASSLGHENTEAFF. The DNA for the CDR3 is TGCGCCAGCAGCTTGGGACACGAGAACACTGAAGCTTTCTTT.

J is TRBJ1-1 and V is TRBV5-5; D might be TRBD1 (6 bases). Germline-derived CDR1 and CDR2 are SGHKS and YYEKEE (reference sequence). The V end lost 3 bases, the J end lost 7 bases, and 10 bases lay between the germline ends. CDR3 length: 12 amino acids. CDR3 region: CASSWDIREAFF. CDR3 nucleotides: TGTGCCAGCAGCTGGGACATCCGTGAAGCTTTCTTT.

This clonotype was detected ten times or more. The V call is TRBV20-1, the J call TRBJ1-5; 7 nucleotides match TRBD1. The J segment lost 6 bases and the V segment lost 4 bases, leaving 9 bases of the junction unmatched. CDR3 length: 14 amino acids. Per germline, CDR1 DFQATT and CDR2 SNEGSKA (reference sequence). CDR3 DNA sequence: TGCAGTGCTAAGGGAGGGGGCGACATTCAGCCCCAGCATTTT. The encoded protein is CSAKGGGDIQPQHF.

This chain links TRBV5-1 with TRBJ2-5; a possible D gene is TRBD2 (6 bases). Germline values: CDR1 SGHRS, CDR2 YFSETQ. The CDR3 extends over 14 amino acids. Between the trimmed V and J ends, which lost 1 base and 5 bases, there was a span of 12 bases. CDR3 DNA: TGCGCCAGCAGCTTGTCGGGAGTGGGGGAGACCCAGTACTTC. Translation: CASSLSGVGETQYF. Full variable domain (missing parts from reference TRBV5-1 and TRBJ2-5): KAGVTQTPRYLIKTRGQQVTLSCSPISGHRSVSWYQQTPGQGLQFLFEYFSETQRNKGNFPGRFSGRQFSNSRSEMNVSTLELGDSALYLCASSLSGVGETQYFGPGTRLLVL.

The V gene is TRBV7-2, the J gene TRBJ2-5, with 7 bases that match TRBD2. The trim removed 0 bases at V and 5 bases at J, leaving 3 bases unmatched. This CDR3 has 14 residues. Per germline, CDR1 SGHTA and CDR2 FQGNSA. The CDR3 loop reads CASSLALSGETQYF. The CDR3 DNA sequence: TGTGCCAGCAGCTTAGCCCTTAGCGGGGAGACCCAGTACTTC.

The J gene is TRBJ2-1, the V gene TRBV24-1; possible D gene TRBD1, 6 bases. V was pared by 6 bases and J by 7 bases, with 9 bases between. This CDR3 comprises 12 residues. Germline CDR1 and CDR2: KGHDR and SFDVKD. This CDR3 is CATSRGNNEQFF. CDR3 nucleotide sequence: TGTGCCACCAGTAGGGGGAATAATGAGCAGTTCTTC.

This clonotype was recorded many times. The CDR3 sequence: CASSLVMDNQPQHF. In DNA, the CDR3 is TGTGCCAGCAGCTTAGTCATGGACAATCAGCCCCAGCATTTT. V gene TRBV7-8 combines with J gene TRBJ1-5, with D unresolved. The ends were cut back, 1 base at V and 3 bases at J, with 7 bases in the middle. CDR1 is SGHVS, CDR2 FQNEAQ, per germline. The CDR3 spans 14 residues.

The chain employs TRBV7-2 and TRBJ2-1; 9 positions agree with TRBD2. CDR3 length equals 15 residues. Germline CDR1 reads SGHTA; CDR2 reads FQGNSA. The V and J ends lost 5 bases and 9 bases, in that order; junction bases with no gene match: 11. The CDR3 loop is CASSTGAGGQFEQFF. The CDR3 bases are TGTGCCAGCAGCACAGGGGCGGGGGGGCAGTTTGAGCAGTTCTTC.

A few counts support this clonotype. This sequence joins TRBV20-1 and TRBJ1-2; TRBD1 might be the D (6 bases). Germline V CDR1 and CDR2: DFQATT, SNEGSKA (reference sequence). V lost 3 bases to trimming and J lost 5 bases, with 19 bases between them. The CDR3 has 15 amino acids. CDR3 sequence reads: CSASFPWGATYGYTF. CDR3 nucleotides: TGCAGTGCTAGCTTCCCATGGGGGGCCACGTATGGCTACACCTTC.

The chain joins TRBV6-5 to TRBJ2-1, with D tentatively TRBD2 (5 bases). The germline V gene encodes CDR1 MNHEY and CDR2 SVGAGI. Between the trimmed V and J ends, which lost 2 bases and 3 bases, there was a span of 5 bases. The CDR3 extends over 13 amino acids. CDR3 nucleotide sequence: TGTGCCAGCAGTTACGACTACTACAATGAGCAGTTCTTC. Protein: CASSYDYYNEQFF.

V and J are TRBV12-2 and TRBJ2-7; the table's D call of TRBD2 was not tested on the DNA. TRBV12-2 is listed as a pseudogene. The CDR3 runs 18 residues. The CDR3 loop reads CASRLARFERESSYEQYF. The CDR3 DNA is TGTGCAAGTCGCTTAGCGCGGTTCGAGCGGGAAAGCTCCTACGAGCAGTACTTC.

This clonotype was counted only a few times. J is TRBJ1-5 and V is TRBV6-1, with 8 bases identical to TRBD1. Germline V lookup: CDR1 MNHNS, CDR2 SASEGT. The CDR3 spans 17 residues. V was pared by 4 bases and J by 2 bases, with 10 bases of the junction left unmatched. The chain's CDR3 is CASSAYSTGVGNQPQHF. The DNA for the CDR3 is TGTGCCAGCAGTGCCTACTCGACAGGGGTGGGCAATCAGCCCCAGCATTTT.

This clonotype was found many times. The chain combines TRBV2 with TRBJ2-3, with D perhaps TRBD1 (6 bases). Trimming removed 7 bases at V and 2 bases at J, with 13 bases between. This CDR3 has 14 residues. Per germline, CDR1 SNHLY and CDR2 FYNNEI. The CDR3 protein is CASTQGLPTDTQYF. CDR3 coding DNA: TGTGCCAGCACACAGGGTCTCCCCACAGATACGCAGTATTTT.

This clonotype was observed a handful of times. The CDR3 spells CASSSVGAKNIQYF. CDR3 sequence (DNA): TGTGCCAGCAGTTCAGTAGGAGCCAAAAACATTCAGTACTTC. This chain links TRBV12-3 or TRBV12-4 with TRBJ2-4; D gene ambiguous. The V and J ends lost 4 bases and 0 bases respectively, with 7 bases between them. This CDR3 has 14 residues.

This clonotype has only a few counts. V and J are TRBV7-3 and TRBJ1-1, with 8 nucleotides matching TRBD1. The CDR3 is 16 amino acids. Germline V CDR1 and CDR2: SGHTA, FQGTGA. Trimming took 2 bases from V and 1 from J; bases not matched to a gene: 6. CDR3 coding DNA: TGTGCCAGCAGCTTAGCAGGGGGCCCTACGAACACTGAAGCTTTCTTT. This sequence encodes CASSLAGGPTNTEAFF.

The J gene is TRBJ2-7, the V gene TRBV6-5, with 9 bases fitting TRBD1. The CDR3 has 14 amino acids. Trimming cost V 4 bases and J 3 bases; bases outside gene matches: 4. The germline gives CDR1 MNHEY, CDR2 SVGAGI. CDR3 loop: CASSSGTGYYEQYF. DNA for the CDR3: TGTGCCAGCAGTTCCGGGACAGGGTACTACGAGCAGTACTTC.